The 3 T cell receptor beta chains below come from one sample, sequenced in a study of T-cell memory formation after mild COVID-19. One entry per CDR3 protein, called by TCRdb with MiXCR from the 5' RACE reads. The sample lists some 310,000 distinct CDR3 sequences; 20% to 25% were seen once. Sequences were obtained from PBMCs or a T cell subset sorted from them (not recorded which). The receptors stem from a man aged 18 to 35 who had mild COVID-19 (a few samples of this study predate the infection). Cell type and time point are not known.

This clonotype was seen a few times. V usage is TRBV4-2 and J usage is TRBJ2-2, with D unclear. V shed 6 bases and J shed 1 base, with 3 bases lying between them. This CDR3 region has 12 residues. Germline loops: CDR1 LGHNA, CDR2 YNFKEQ. CDR3 in DNA: TGTGCCAGCAGGCAGAACACCGGGGAGCTGTTTTTT. Protein product: CASRQNTGELFF.

The chain joins TRBV20-1 to TRBJ2-7; maybe TRBD2 (5 bases). Germline V CDR1 and CDR2: DFQATT, SNEGSKA (reference sequence). The V and J ends lost 4 bases and 3 bases respectively, with 10 bases between them. The length of the CDR3 is 12 residues. CDR3: CSANVGLYEQYV. In DNA, the CDR3 is TGCAGTGCTAACGTAGGACTCTACGAGCAGTACGTC.

The CDR3 DNA follows: TGTGCCAGCAGCCCGAACCTCCCGGGGGGTACGCAGTTCTTC. Translation: CASSPNLPGGTQFF. This chain connects TRBV7-3 to TRBJ2-1, with 7 nucleotides matching TRBD2. Germline V lookup: CDR1 SGHTA, CDR2 FQGTGA. This CDR3 spans 14 amino acids. The trim removed 5 bases at V and 12 bases at J, leaving 13 bases unmatched.